This paragraph reports one T cell receptor beta chain. Its antigen remains unknown. CDR1 is WNHNN and CDR2 is SYGVQD in the germline V gene (reference sequence). The ends were cut back, 4 bases at V and 3 bases at J, with 9 bases in the middle. The CDR3 covers 13 residues. The sample is drawn from a study of cytomegalovirus exposure and HLA in healthy donors. Whole-study results and caveats: TCR beta chain V- and J-gene trimming was linked, in a later analysis, to a missense variant in DCLRE1C. An analysis that was carried out later associated 16,951 TCR beta sequences with HLA alleles at 0.05 false discovery rate.

PCR involved 60 Vbeta and 13 Jbeta primers. TCRdb's table, derived via immunoSEQ multiplex PCR, lists solely in-frame clones and lacks some. In all, the sample yields fewer than 200,000 clones. The TCR sequence derives from a man younger than 40 in good health and CMV-seronegative. Sequenced: PBMCs. The V and J genes are TRBV10-1 and TRBJ2-5, with D possibly TRBD2 on 5 matching bases. CDR3 in amino acids: CASSGRWEETQYF. The DNA for the CDR3 is TGCGCCAGCAGTGGGAGGTGGGAAGAGACCCAGTACTTC.